These 30 T cell receptor beta chains were sequenced from one sample in a study of blood T cells in healthy people across ages. The second PCR ran about 7 to 12 cycles with a sample-barcoded 5' primer and J-beta primers. TCRdb re-analysed the 5' RACE reads in MiXCR, keeping a single row per CDR3 protein. The table records roughly 720,000 distinct CDR3 sequences, 53% of them present only once. Specimen: blood. These receptors all come from a man of 80 years or more in good health.

The J gene is TRBJ1-2, the V gene TRBV28; D gene uncertain. V shed 4 bases and J shed 0 bases, with 12 bases lying between them. This CDR3 comprises 15 residues. Germline CDR1 and CDR2: MDHEN and SYDVKM. This CDR3 is CASSSVGVANYGYTF. DNA for the CDR3: TGTGCCAGCAGTTCAGTAGGAGTAGCTAACTATGGCTACACCTTC.

The chain combines TRBV10-3 with TRBJ2-3; TRBD2 aligns across 13 bases. The CDR3 runs 16 residues. The ends lost 4 bases at V and 2 bases at J; junction bases unmatched: 3. Germline CDR1 reads ENHRY; CDR2 reads SYGVKD. CDR3 in DNA: TGTGCCATCAGTGGTGGACTAGCGGGAGCCACAGATACGCAGTATTTT. This gives the protein CAISGGLAGATDTQYF.

V is TRBV7-6 and J is TRBJ2-5; D not resolved. In germline, CDR1 is SGHVS, CDR2 FNYEAQ. The CDR3 loop spans 16 amino acids. The germline V and J ends were trimmed by 5 bases and 1 base, with 17 bases remaining between them. CDR3 nucleotides: TGTGCCAGCAGCCCCACATGGGGTTTGTCCCAAGAGACCCAGTACTTC. Its protein is CASSPTWGLSQETQYF.

On this clonotype itself: The junction differs from germline at one of its ends, possibly a read error. This chain links TRBV10-3 with TRBJ2-5; D is tentatively TRBD1 or TRBD2 (5 bases each). The CDR3 loop spans 16 amino acids. The germline V gene has CDR1 ENHRY and CDR2 SYGVKD. The CDR3 DNA is TGTGCCATCAGTGAGCGACGGGGACCGTACCAAGGGACCCAGTACTTC. This translates into CAISERRGPYQGTQYF.

V usage is TRBV21-1 and J usage is TRBJ2-1; the table names TRBD2, a call not compared with the DNA. TRBV21-1 corresponds to a pseudogene. The length of the CDR3 is 16 residues. The CDR3 DNA reads TGTGCCAGCAGACGTCTTAGCGGGAGGGCCGGACGTGAGCAGTTCTTC. It yields the protein CASRRLSGRAGREQFF.

The chain employs TRBV29-1 and TRBJ2-7, with D possibly TRBD1 on 6 matching bases. The CDR3 is made up of 11 amino acids. Per germline, CDR1 SQVTM and CDR2 ANQGSEA. Trimming left V 7 bases short and J 3 bases short, with 10 bases between. CDR3 coding DNA: TGCAGCGGGGGACACTACTACGAGCAGTACTTC. As protein: CSGGHYYEQYF.

The V call is TRBV10-3, the J call TRBJ2-7, with a tentative D call TRBD2 (6 bases). V lost 3 bases and J 5 bases, leaving 17 bases between the germline ends. Germline V gene sequence: CDR1 ENHRY, CDR2 SYGVKD. The CDR3 contains 15 residues. The CDR3 here is CAISDAGGAMNEQYF. As DNA, the CDR3 is TGTGCCATCAGTGACGCTGGAGGGGCGATGAACGAGCAGTACTTC.

This clonotype appeared a few times. This chain links TRBV2 with TRBJ2-1; D is perhaps TRBD2 (6 bases). The CDR3 has 14 amino acids. Trimming removed 6 bases at V and 5 bases at J, with 14 bases between. CDR1 is SNHLY, CDR2 FYNNEI, per germline. CDR3 sequence (DNA): TGTGCCAGCAGCCAGGAGGGCGGGAACAATGAGCAGTTCTTC. Encoded protein: CASSQEGGNNEQFF.

The chain is built from TRBV7-9 and TRBJ2-7, with 7 bases identical to TRBD2. Gene TRBJ2-5 matches the end of the DNA better, so the J call may be wrong. The CDR3 totals 17 residues. Germline-derived CDR1 and CDR2 are SEHNR and FQNEAQ (reference sequence). CDR3 coding DNA: TGTGCCAGCAGCTTCCTTGGGACGGGGGGAGTACAAGAGACCCAGTACTTC. Its translation is CASSFLGTGGVQETQYF.

The chain combines TRBV5-5 with TRBJ2-1, with a weak D call TRBD2 (6 bases). Germline V lookup: CDR1 SGHKS, CDR2 YYEKEE (reference sequence). CDR3 size: 16 residues. With 4 bases removed from V and 0 bases from J, the gap between germline ends came to 14 bases. The CDR3 DNA follows: TGTGCCAGCAGCCGTGGGGGAGGAGGCTCCTACAATGAGCAGTTCTTC. This gives the protein CASSRGGGGSYNEQFF.

This clonotype was counted only a few times. The chain uses TRBV20-1 and TRBJ1-2, with 12 positions matching TRBD1. V gave up 1 base and J gave up 4 bases; unmatched junction bases: 4. Germline V lookup: CDR1 DFQATT, CDR2 SNEGSKA (reference sequence). The CDR3 covers 15 residues. CDR3 nucleotides: TGCAGTGCTAGAGCGGGGACAGGGGGCGCCTATGGCTACACCTTC. Its protein is CSARAGTGGAYGYTF.

This clonotype has only a few counts. This chain joins TRBV3-1 and TRBJ2-4; a weak D match, TRBD2 (7 bases). The V and J ends lost 5 bases and 8 bases respectively, with 16 bases between them. From germline, CDR1 is LGHDT and CDR2 YNNKEL (reference sequence). This CDR3 spans 14 amino acids. The CDR3 DNA reads as TGTGCCAGCAGCGACCGGGGGGCACGGGACATTCAGTACTTC. Translating gives CASSDRGARDIQYF.

This chain joins TRBV6-2 or TRBV6-3 and TRBJ1-2; unclear D gene. The germline V gene has CDR1 MNHEY and CDR2 SVGEGT. The V gene lost 0 bases and the J gene lost 8 bases, with 10 bases spanning the gap. The CDR3 has 13 residues. The CDR3 coding sequence is TGTGCCAGCAGTTACTCGAGCGGAGGCGGCTACACCTTC. This translates into CASSYSSGGGYTF.

The chain carries TRBV10-3 and TRBJ1-2; D may be TRBD1 (6 bases). Germline V gene lookup returns CDR1 ENHRY and CDR2 SYGVKD. This CDR3 is built from 14 residues. V shed 0 bases and J shed 3 bases, with 8 bases lying between them. The CDR3 DNA follows: TGTGCCATCAGTGAGTCCGCAGGGGACTATGGCTACACCTTC. It yields the protein CAISESAGDYGYTF.

V gene TRBV27 combines with J gene TRBJ2-3; possibly TRBD2 for D (6 bases). Per germline, CDR1 MNHEY and CDR2 SMNVEV (reference sequence). V gave up 7 bases and J gave up 1 base, with 24 bases separating them. The CDR3 covers 18 residues. The CDR3 DNA is TGTGCCAGCATCGGGCGACTAGTGGGCATCAGGGGCACAGATACGCAGTATTTT. Encoded protein: CASIGRLVGIRGTDTQYF.

The chain joins TRBV10-3 to TRBJ2-7; weak D call: TRBD1 (5 bases). This CDR3 has 13 amino acids. Germline CDR1 and CDR2: ENHRY and SYGVKD. Between the trimmed V and J ends, which lost 0 bases and 7 bases, there was a span of 10 bases. The CDR3 sequence is CAISESEGAEQYF. CDR3 DNA: TGTGCCATCAGTGAGTCGGAAGGGGCTGAGCAGTACTTC.

V and J are TRBV20-1 and TRBJ2-6; D perhaps matches TRBD2 (8 bases). Looked up from germline, CDR1 is DFQATT and CDR2 is SNEGSKA (reference sequence). With 0 bases removed from V and 4 bases from J, the gap between germline ends came to 16 bases. This CDR3 is built from 17 residues. CDR3: CSARDREGAPGANVLTF. Written as DNA, the CDR3 is TGCAGTGCTAGAGATCGGGAGGGGGCGCCGGGGGCCAACGTCCTGACTTTC.

The sample holds a few counts of this clonotype. The rearrangement joins TRBV29-1 to TRBJ2-5; no reliable D call. The V end lost 6 bases, the J end lost 4 bases, and 18 bases lay between the germline ends. Looked up from germline, CDR1 is SQVTM and CDR2 is ANQGSEA. The CDR3 runs to 14 residues. For the CDR3, the DNA is TGCAGCGTCAAAGGGCTCTCCGAGGTAGAGACCCAGTACTTC. This translates into CSVKGLSEVETQYF.

In the case of this clonotype: At one boundary the junction diverges from the germline segment, which might be a read error. The chain recombines TRBV5-5 with TRBJ2-1; possibly TRBD2 for D (5 bases). This CDR3 has 16 amino acids. CDR1 is SGHKS and CDR2 is YYEKEE in the germline V gene (reference sequence). DNA of the CDR3: TGTGCCAGCAGCTTGTTCCCCAGCGGCTCCAACAATGAGCAGTTCTTC. Encoded protein: CASSLFPSGSNNEQFF.

This clonotype occurred a few times. The CDR3 region is CASSKARRRQFF. CDR3 nucleotides: TGTGCCAGCAGCAAAGCGCGACGCCGCCAGTTCTTC. The V call is TRBV21-1, the J call TRBJ2-1. TRBV21-1 is reported as a pseudogene. This CDR3 has 12 amino acids.

V and J are TRBV29-1 and TRBJ2-7, with D tentatively TRBD1 (6 bases). V lost 1 base to trimming and J lost 3 bases, with 16 bases between them. This CDR3 comprises 15 residues. Per germline, CDR1 SQVTM and CDR2 ANQGSEA. The CDR3 DNA follows: TGCAGCGTTGAAGGGGGCCAGAGGGGGTTCTACGAGCAGTACTTC. Translating it yields CSVEGGQRGFYEQYF.

This sequence joins TRBV15 and TRBJ2-1, with TRBD2 matching over 9 bases. The J segment lost 6 bases and the V segment lost 0 bases, leaving 6 bases of the junction unmatched. The CDR3 is 16 residues long. Germline V CDR1 and CDR2: LNHNV, YYDKDF (reference sequence). CDR3 amino acids: CATSRDYLAGTNEQFF. As DNA, the CDR3 is TGTGCCACCAGCAGAGATTACCTAGCGGGAACCAATGAGCAGTTCTTC.

V usage is TRBV11-2 and J usage is TRBJ2-1; 7 bases fit TRBD2. CDR1 SGHAT and CDR2 FQNNGV come from the germline V gene. Trimming cost V 3 bases and J 2 bases; bases outside gene matches: 4. The CDR3 length is 15 residues. The CDR3 region has the DNA TGTGCCAGCAGCTTCAGCGGGGAACCCTACAATGAGCAGTTCTTC. It yields the protein CASSFSGEPYNEQFF. The full variable domain, in which reference TRBV11-2 and TRBJ2-1 provide the parts outside the CDR3, is EAGVAQSPRYKIIEKRQSVAFWCNPISGHATLYWYQQILGQGPKLLIQFQNNGVVDDSQLPKDRFSAERLKGVDSTLKIQPAKLEDSAVYLCASSFSGEPYNEQFFGPGTRLTVL.

The chain joins TRBV24-1 to TRBJ2-3, with TRBD1 matching over 7 bases. V was clipped by 6 bases and J by 4 bases; unmatched bases: 9. Germline CDR1 and CDR2: KGHDR and SFDVKD. The CDR3 runs 15 residues. CDR3 sequence reads: CATSSVKGAADTQYF. CDR3 bases: TGTGCCACCAGTTCGGTAAAGGGGGCGGCAGATACGCAGTATTTT.

The CDR3 DNA follows: TGTGCCAACCCCTGGGGGCTAGCTTTCTTT. This sequence encodes CANPWGLAFF. The V and J genes are TRBV9 and TRBJ1-1, with D maybe TRBD1 (6 bases). V shed 9 bases and J shed 10 bases, with 13 bases lying between them. Germline V gene lookup returns CDR1 SGDLS and CDR2 YYNGEE. CDR3 length: 10 residues.

V and J are TRBV6-1 and TRBJ2-5; maybe TRBD1 (5 bases). Near its end, the DNA agrees better with TRBJ2-7, so the J call may be wrong. There are 14 residues in the CDR3. CDR1 is MNHNS, CDR2 SASEGT, per germline. CDR3 DNA: TGTGCCAGCAGTGAAATTGACAGTCCCTACGAGCAGTACTTC. It encodes CASSEIDSPYEQYF.

A note on this clonotype: The junction shows a germline mismatch at one end, possibly a read error. The genes are TRBV20-1 and TRBJ2-7; the D gene could be TRBD1 or TRBD2 (5 bases each). The germline V gene has CDR1 DFQATT and CDR2 SNEGSKA (reference sequence). This CDR3 contains 13 residues. CDR3 coding DNA: TGCAGTACTAGGGGCCGGGCCTCGTACGAGCAGTACTTC. Translated, it gives CSTRGRASYEQYF.

This clonotype has only a few counts. This chain connects TRBV5-1 to TRBJ1-2; perhaps TRBD1 as D (6 bases). Germline V gene sequence: CDR1 SGHRS, CDR2 YFSETQ. This CDR3 spans 15 amino acids. Trimming removed 0 bases at V and 2 bases at J, with 11 bases between. For the CDR3, the DNA is TGCGCCAGCAGCTTGGCACAGGGAGTAAACTATGGCTACACCTTC. Translated, it gives CASSLAQGVNYGYTF. Full variable domain (remainder filled in from reference TRBV5-1 and TRBJ1-2): KAGVTQTPRYLIKTRGQQVTLSCSPISGHRSVSWYQQTPGQGLQFLFEYFSETQRNKGNFPGRFSGRQFSNSRSEMNVSTLELGDSALYLCASSLAQGVNYGYTFGSGTRLTVV.

This clonotype showed up just a few times. V is TRBV9 and J is TRBJ2-5; tentative D call: TRBD2 (6 bases). This CDR3 spans 16 amino acids. Germline V gene data show CDR1 as SGDLS and CDR2 as YYNGEE. Trimming shortened V by 2 bases and J by 4 bases, and 18 bases separated the two germline ends. The CDR3 region has the DNA TGTGCCAGCAGCGTCTCCCCGGCGGGGAAGGTAGAGACCCAGTACTTC. Protein product: CASSVSPAGKVETQYF.

V and J are TRBV7-2 and TRBJ2-1, with TRBD2 identical over 10 bases. CDR1 and CDR2 from the germline V gene are SGHTA and FQGNSA. The J segment lost 4 bases and the V segment lost 8 bases, leaving 11 bases of the junction unmatched. The CDR3 is made up of 16 amino acids. In DNA, the CDR3 is TGTGCCAGCCCGCCGGGAGCGGGAGGGTCTTACAATGAGCAGTTCTTC. It codes for CASPPGAGGSYNEQFF.